One and the same sample provided the 20 T cell receptor beta chains below, sequenced in a study of blood T cell repertoires in COVID-19. Using immunoSEQ multiplex PCR, the repertoire was profiled, and TCRdb retains in-frame clones only, with some absent. The table has about 500,000 clones, roughly nine tenths seen once. Sequencing was done on a sample of peripheral blood. These receptors all come from a woman aged 45-60 years with COVID-19, enrolled during active disease.

The genes are TRBV3-1 (or the pseudogene TRBV3-2) and TRBJ2-5; 11 positions match TRBD2. This CDR3 is 15 amino acids long. After removal of 4 bases from V and 5 bases from J, the junction contained 6 bases not matched to a gene. Germline-derived CDR1 and CDR2 are LGHDT and YNNKEL (reference sequence). The DNA of the CDR3 is TGTGCCAGCAGCCCTGGGACTAGCGGAAGGGAGACCCAGTACTTC. This encodes CASSPGTSGRETQYF.

This chain connects TRBV29-1 to TRBJ2-7, with 9 bases aligning to TRBD1. This CDR3 spans 13 amino acids. Germline V lookup: CDR1 SQVTM, CDR2 ANQGSEA. V gave up 6 bases and J gave up 2 bases; unmatched junction bases: 5. DNA of the CDR3: TGCAGCGTATCCAGGACAGGGGCCTACGAGCAGTACTTC. This codes for CSVSRTGAYEQYF.

The chain is built from TRBV6-2 or TRBV6-3 and TRBJ1-5, with TRBD1 matching over 8 bases. This CDR3 comprises 15 residues. The germline CDR1 and CDR2 sequences are MNHEY and SVGEGT. Trimming took 5 bases from V and 4 from J; bases not matched to a gene: 7. The CDR3 region has the DNA TGTGCCAGCAGTATCCGGGACAGGATAAATCAGCCCCAGCATTTT. Translating gives CASSIRDRINQPQHF.

The V call is TRBV27, the J call TRBJ1-5; D is unclear. V was shortened by 2 bases and J by 2 bases, with 19 bases between the two germline ends. The CDR3 is 18 amino acids. Germline assignment: CDR1 MNHEY and CDR2 SMNVEV (reference sequence). CDR3 residues: CASSLTAEGDGGNQPQHF. The CDR3 DNA reads as TGTGCCAGCAGTTTAACGGCAGAGGGAGATGGTGGCAATCAGCCCCAGCATTTT.

This chain uses TRBV5-4 with TRBJ1-6; D possibly corresponds to TRBD1 (5 bases). Germline CDR1 reads SGHNT; CDR2 reads YYREEE (reference sequence). The V and J ends lost 5 bases and 0 bases respectively, with 18 bases between them. This CDR3 spans 18 amino acids. The CDR3, as DNA: TGTGCCAGCAGTTCGGAGGGGCCCATTAGCTCCTATAATTCACCCCTCCACTTT. Amino acids: CASSSEGPISSYNSPLHF. Full variable domain (rest looked up from reference TRBV5-4 and TRBJ1-6): ETGVTQSPTHLIKTRGQQVTLRCSSQSGHNTVSWYQQALGQGPQFIFQYYREEENGRGNFPPRFSGLQFPNYSSELNVNALELDDSALYLCASSSEGPISSYNSPLHFGNGTRLTVT.

The gene calls are TRBV19 and TRBJ2-1; 8 bases are a match to TRBD1. Looked up from germline, CDR1 is LNHDA and CDR2 is SQIVND (reference sequence). The CDR3 has 15 residues. Trimming cost V 7 bases and J 1 base; bases outside gene matches: 6. The CDR3 sequence: CASKDRESSYNEQFF. CDR3 nucleotide sequence: TGTGCCAGTAAGGACAGGGAGTCTTCCTACAATGAGCAGTTCTTC.

This chain uses TRBV6-2 or TRBV6-3 with TRBJ1-4; 7 nucleotides align to TRBD1. The CDR3 loop spans 14 amino acids. Germline V lookup: CDR1 MNHEY, CDR2 SVGEGT. V lost 4 bases, J lost 4 bases, and 3 bases stayed unmatched. The CDR3 protein is CASSFGTVNEKLFF. CDR3 in DNA: TGTGCCAGCAGTTTCGGGACAGTTAATGAAAAACTGTTTTTT.

This chain links TRBV3-1 (or the pseudogene TRBV3-2) with TRBJ1-4; a possible D gene is TRBD1 (5 bases). CDR1 is LGHDT and CDR2 is YNNKEL in the germline V gene (reference sequence). The length of the CDR3 is 16 residues. V gave up 3 bases and J gave up 4 bases, with 15 bases separating them. CDR3 sequence: CASSQVPGGVNEKLFF. The CDR3 coding sequence is TGTGCCAGCAGCCAGGTTCCGGGGGGGGTTAATGAAAAACTGTTTTTT.

This clone was recorded once. V usage is TRBV2 and J usage is TRBJ1-5; perhaps TRBD1 as D (5 bases). V was shortened by 0 bases and J by 13 bases, with 10 bases between the two germline ends. In germline, CDR1 is SNHLY, CDR2 FYNNEI. This CDR3 is 12 amino acids long. DNA of the CDR3: TGTGCCAGCAGTGAAGCATGGGGGGAACAGCATTTT. Amino acids: CASSEAWGEQHF.

V is TRBV4-1 and J is TRBJ1-2; TRBD1 matches 11 bases. Per the germline V gene, CDR1 is MGHRA and CDR2 is YSYEKL. This CDR3 has 15 residues. V shed 2 bases, J shed 4 bases, and the junction held 3 bases outside the gene matches. This CDR3 reads CASSQPGQGAYGYTF. CDR3 DNA: TGCGCCAGCAGCCAACCTGGACAGGGGGCCTATGGCTACACCTTC.

This clone was detected only a few times. This chain links TRBV5-1 with TRBJ2-7; 8 nucleotides line up with TRBD2. CDR1 is SGHRS, CDR2 YFSETQ, per germline. There are 17 residues in the CDR3. J gave up 0 bases and V 4 bases, and 12 bases lay outside the gene matches. The DNA for the CDR3 is TGCGCCAGCAGCGCCCGGATAGCGGGGAGCAGCTCCTACGAGCAGTACTTC. Amino acid sequence: CASSARIAGSSSYEQYF.

The chain carries TRBV3-1 (or the pseudogene TRBV3-2) and TRBJ2-3; 9 bases fit TRBD2. The CDR3 has 17 amino acids. Germline lookup yields CDR1 LGHDT and CDR2 YNNKEL (reference sequence). J was trimmed by 6 bases and V by 1 base; bases with no gene match: 11. The CDR3 region is CASSQAPWRGGSDTQYF. CDR3 coding DNA: TGTGCCAGCAGCCAAGCACCCTGGCGGGGGGGCTCCGATACGCAGTATTTT.

The rearrangement uses TRBV2 and TRBJ1-6; D unclear. The CDR3 is 16 amino acids. Trimming took 0 bases from V and 10 from J, leaving 16 bases between them. CDR1 is SNHLY, CDR2 FYNNEI, per germline. For the CDR3, the DNA is TGTGCCAGCAGTGAAGCGTGGAGGTTGTCGGGATCACCCCTCCACTTT. Its protein product is CASSEAWRLSGSPLHF.

The chain carries TRBV12-3 or TRBV12-4 and TRBJ1-1, with 8 bases fitting TRBD1. The CDR3 covers 13 residues. Trimming at V came to 1 base and at J to 5 bases, leaving 0 bases not matched to a gene. CDR3 nucleotide sequence: TGTGCCAGCAGTTTAGGGACAGGGACTGAAGCTTTCTTT. Its translation: CASSLGTGTEAFF.

The genes are TRBV28 and TRBJ1-3; the D gene is possibly TRBD1 (5 bases). V lost 1 base and J lost 0, with 7 bases in between. The V gene's germline CDR1 is MDHEN and CDR2 SYDVKM. The CDR3 extends over 15 amino acids. The CDR3 DNA follows: TGTGCCAGCAGTTTATTGGGGGGCTCTGGAAACACCATATATTTT. Amino acid sequence: CASSLLGGSGNTIYF.

This clone has a handful of counts. This rearrangement joins TRBV27 to TRBJ1-5, with D maybe TRBD1 (5 bases). Germline CDR1 MNHEY, CDR2 SMNVEV (reference sequence). The CDR3 loop spans 15 amino acids. V lost 5 bases, J lost 2 bases, and 13 bases lay in between. CDR3 nucleotide sequence: TGTGCCAGCAGTCCCGCGGGGGGAGGCAATCAGCCCCAGCATTTT. Translating gives CASSPAGGGNQPQHF.

The chain combines TRBV7-9 with TRBJ1-2, with 11 bases matching TRBD1. The CDR3 runs to 17 residues. The germline CDR1 and CDR2 sequences are SEHNR and FQNEAQ (reference sequence). The V segment lost 5 bases and the J segment 3 bases; nucleotides outside the gene matches: 11. CDR3 nucleotides: TGTGCCAGCAGCACCGCAAGGACAGGGGGCATAGACTATGGCTACACCTTC. It is translated as CASSTARTGGIDYGYTF.

The chain carries TRBV27 and TRBJ1-2; perhaps TRBD1 as D (5 bases). The V and J ends lost 5 bases and 2 bases respectively, with 18 bases between them. The CDR3 is 16 residues long. In germline, CDR1 is MNHEY, CDR2 SMNVEV (reference sequence). The DNA for the CDR3 is TGTGCCAGCAGTCTGCTGGGCAGGACACTCAACTATGGCTACACCTTC. It yields the protein CASSLLGRTLNYGYTF.

J is TRBJ1-1 and V is TRBV19; tentatively, D is TRBD1 (5 bases). This CDR3 spans 12 amino acids. Trimming took 5 bases from V and 7 from J, leaving 11 bases between them. The germline gives CDR1 LNHDA, CDR2 SQIVND (reference sequence). CDR3 region: CASSGAEHEAFF. The CDR3 nucleotides read TGTGCCAGTAGTGGGGCGGAGCATGAAGCTTTCTTT.

The chain links TRBV18 to TRBJ1-1; D is ambiguous. CDR1 and CDR2 (germline): KGHSH, LQKENI. V was cut by 3 bases and J by 1 base, with 6 bases left in between. This CDR3 comprises 13 residues. CDR3 region: CASSPERNTEAFF. DNA of the CDR3: TGTGCCAGCTCACCGGAGAGGAACACTGAAGCTTTCTTT. The variable domain in full, with the rest retrieved from reference TRBV18 and TRBJ1-1, is NAGVMQNPRHLVRRRGQEARLRCSPMKGHSHVYWYRQLPEEGLKFMVYLQKENIIDESGMPKERFSAEFPKEGPSILRIQQVVRGDSAAYFCASSPERNTEAFFGQGTRLTVV.